These 30 T cell receptor beta chains originate from one sample sequenced in a study of regulatory T cells in long-lasting Graves disease. Time point meaning: newly diagnosed GD, antithyroid drugs for less than 3 months. Researchers made the TCR library from RNA that was extracted from PBMCs. Libraries of TCR beta came from iRepertoire HTBI primers plus Arm-PCR of CDR3 regions. TCRdb used MiXCR to reprocess the multiplex PCR reads, holding one entry per CDR3 protein. Of around 470,000 distinct CDR3 sequences listed, around 15% are singletons. The same sample was also used in a study of T cells in Graves' hyperthyroidism and ophthalmopathy.

The sample consisted of peripheral blood mononuclear cells (PBMCs), taken at new diagnosis, from a patient treated with antithyroid drugs. The receptors were sampled from a woman aged 45-59 years with Graves disease.

The gene calls are TRBV3-1 and TRBJ1-3; D ambiguous. The CDR3 runs to 14 residues. V lost 4 bases and J lost 0, with 7 bases in between. Germline V gene data show CDR1 as LGHDT and CDR2 as YNNKEL (reference sequence). In DNA, the CDR3 is TGTGCCAGCAGCCGGTCGAGCTCTGGAAACACCATATATTTT. Protein: CASSRSSSGNTIYF.

There are many counts of this clonotype. The gene calls are TRBV25-1 and TRBJ2-7, with 11 bases that match TRBD1. CDR3 length equals 17 residues. Germline V gene sequence: CDR1 MGHDK, CDR2 SYGVNS. V lost 1 base, J lost 5 bases, and 10 bases stayed unmatched. The CDR3 loop is CASSESWGDRGDHEQYF. The CDR3 nucleotides are TGTGCCAGCAGTGAATCTTGGGGGGACAGGGGGGACCACGAGCAGTACTTC.

This clonotype was seen ten or more times. The chain links TRBV11-2 to TRBJ2-3, with a possible D match to TRBD1 (7 bases). CDR3 length: 16 amino acids. V was pared by 1 base and J by 5 bases, with 16 bases between. The V gene's germline CDR1 is SGHAT and CDR2 FQNNGV. As DNA, the CDR3 is TGTGCCAGCAGCTTAGGAGTCGGAGGGGGCGTAGATACGCAGTATTTT. The encoded protein is CASSLGVGGGVDTQYF.

This clonotype was detected ten times or more. The chain combines TRBV7-2 with TRBJ2-1; no firm D call. The CDR3 extends over 17 amino acids. Looked up from germline, CDR1 is SGHTA and CDR2 is FQGNSA. Trimming shortened V by 1 base and J by 0 bases, and 13 bases separated the two germline ends. The CDR3 nucleotides are TGTGCCAGCAGCTTAGAGGCCCCCCTCAGCTCCTACAATGAGCAGTTCTTC. It specifies CASSLEAPLSSYNEQFF.

The genes are TRBV20-1 and TRBJ2-2; 7 bases map to TRBD1. Per the germline V gene, CDR1 is DFQATT and CDR2 is SNEGSKA (reference sequence). There are 12 residues in the CDR3. The junction had 1 base not matched to a gene; V was cut back by 5 bases and J by 4 bases. This CDR3 reads CSAQGVTGELFF. The CDR3 region has the DNA TGCAGTGCTCAGGGGGTCACCGGGGAGCTGTTTTTT.

This clonotype has ten or more counts. This chain joins TRBV27 and TRBJ2-5; a weak D match, TRBD1 (6 bases). There are 15 residues in the CDR3. Trimming removed 2 bases from V and 5 bases from J, with 15 bases in between. Germline V gene sequence: CDR1 MNHEY, CDR2 SMNVEV (reference sequence). The CDR3 DNA reads as TGTGCCAGCAGTTTAAGGGCGGTGACAGGCGAGACCCAGTACTTC. Translation gives CASSLRAVTGETQYF.

This rearrangement joins TRBV7-9 to TRBJ1-1; D is uncertain. This CDR3 is built from 15 residues. Germline values: CDR1 SEHNR, CDR2 FQNEAQ (reference sequence). V was shortened by 1 base and J by 1 base, with 10 bases between the two germline ends. The CDR3 DNA reads TGTGCCAGCAGCTTAGAAGGGCTTCCGAACACTGAAGCTTTCTTT. Residues: CASSLEGLPNTEAFF.

The sample holds many counts of this clonotype. The genes are TRBV28 and TRBJ1-1, with 7 bases aligning to TRBD1. This CDR3 comprises 15 residues. Germline-derived CDR1 and CDR2 are MDHEN and SYDVKM. The ends lost 5 bases at V and 7 bases at J; junction bases unmatched: 13. CDR3 protein: CASSGPPSGQSEAFF. DNA for the CDR3: TGTGCCAGCAGTGGGCCCCCGTCGGGACAGAGTGAAGCTTTCTTT.

This clonotype was detected many times. This rearrangement joins TRBV28 to TRBJ2-7; the D is unclear. The germline CDR1 and CDR2 sequences are MDHEN and SYDVKM. The CDR3 contains 15 residues. V was pared by 5 bases and J by 3 bases, with 17 bases between. The DNA for the CDR3 is TGTGCCAGCAGTCCCCAAATGTCTGGATACTACGAGCAGTACTTC. As protein: CASSPQMSGYYEQYF. Filled out from reference TRBV28 and TRBJ2-7, the complete variable domain reads DVKVTQSSRYLVKRTGEKVFLECVQDMDHENMFWYRQDPGLGLRLIYFSYDVKMKEKGDIPEGYSVSREKKERFSLILESASTNQTSMYLCASSPQMSGYYEQYFGPGTRLTVT.

This clonotype was counted ten times or more. V is TRBV3-1 and J is TRBJ2-1; D is possibly TRBD1 or TRBD2 (6 bases each). V lost 1 base and J lost 3, with 13 bases in between. CDR3 size: 16 residues. From germline, CDR1 is LGHDT and CDR2 YNNKEL (reference sequence). In DNA form, the CDR3 reads TGTGCCAGCAGCCAAGTCGGGGGCAGGGGCTACAATGAGCAGTTCTTC. As protein: CASSQVGGRGYNEQFF.

The chain links TRBV18 to TRBJ1-2; TRBD1 matches at 7 bases. The CDR3 is made up of 16 amino acids. Germline CDR1 KGHSH, CDR2 LQKENI. The V segment lost 0 bases and the J segment 7 bases; nucleotides outside the gene matches: 11. The chain's CDR3 is CASSPPLATGHSGYTF. The CDR3, as DNA: TGTGCCAGCTCACCACCCCTCGCGACAGGGCACTCTGGCTACACCTTC.

This clonotype was seen many times. The V gene is TRBV14, the J gene TRBJ1-2; 8 bases agree with TRBD1. The CDR3 covers 16 residues. Germline CDR1 reads SGHDN; CDR2 reads FVKESK. The V and J ends lost 3 bases and 2 bases, in that order; junction bases with no gene match: 8. CDR3 sequence: CASSHLTGVKNYGYTF. Written as DNA, the CDR3 is TGTGCCAGCAGCCACCTGACAGGGGTGAAGAACTATGGCTACACCTTC.

As regards this clonotype: A much bigger clone sits one base away, suggesting this may be a read error. The chain carries TRBV28 and TRBJ2-1; no reliable D call. CDR3 length equals 15 residues. Germline V lookup: CDR1 MDHEN, CDR2 SYDVKM. The CDR3 reads CASSSSERDDNEQSF. In DNA form, the CDR3 reads TGTGCCAGCAGCTCGTCCGAACGAGATGACAATGAGCAGTCCTTC. Combining the CDR3 with reference TRBV28 and TRBJ2-1 gives the whole variable domain DVKVTQSSRYLVKRTGEKVFLECVQDMDHENMFWYRQDPGLGLRLIYFSYDVKMKEKGDIPEGYSVSREKKERFSLILESASTNQTSMYLCASSSSERDDNEQSFGPGTRLTVL.

This clonotype turned up a few times. The chain is built from TRBV19 and TRBJ2-5; perhaps D is TRBD1 or TRBD2 (5 bases each). The CDR3 is 14 residues long. The germline V and J ends were trimmed by 7 bases and 5 bases, with 17 bases remaining between them. The V gene's germline CDR1 is LNHDA and CDR2 SQIVND (reference sequence). The CDR3 DNA reads TGTGCCAGTAAATCGCAGGGAGAATTGGAGACCCAGTACTTC. Protein sequence: CASKSQGELETQYF.

This clonotype was picked up a small number of times. The chain has TRBV25-1 and TRBJ1-6, with 12 bases lining up with TRBD1. The CDR3 covers 16 residues. The V segment lost 4 bases and the J segment 8 bases; nucleotides outside the gene matches: 6. CDR1 and CDR2 (germline): MGHDK, SYGVNS. CDR3: CASSVGGQGAHSPLHF. In DNA form, the CDR3 reads TGTGCCAGCAGTGTCGGGGGACAGGGGGCGCATTCACCCCTCCACTTT.

This clonotype occurred once. A much bigger clone sits one base away, suggesting this may be a read error. Because the CDR3 is missing its conserved closing phenylalanine or tryptophan, this is likely a read error. V is TRBV15 and J is TRBJ1-2; D call uncertain. Trimming removed 0 bases at V and 2 bases at J, with 10 bases between. The CDR3 runs to 15 residues. Per the germline V gene, CDR1 is LNHNV and CDR2 is YYDKDF (reference sequence). The CDR3 bases are TGTGCCACCAGCAGAGATCGCGGCGTGAACTATGGCTACACCCTC. Translating gives CATSRDRGVNYGYTL.

In this sample, this clonotype turned up a few times. V and J are TRBV7-9 and TRBJ2-1, with 8 bases aligning to TRBD2. Germline V gene data show CDR1 as SEHNR and CDR2 as FQNEAQ (reference sequence). With V trimmed by 1 base and J by 6 bases, 5 bases remained unmatched. The CDR3 extends over 15 amino acids. CDR3 in amino acids: CASSLVLAGPNEQFF. CDR3 sequence (DNA): TGTGCCAGCAGCTTAGTTCTAGCGGGCCCCAATGAGCAGTTCTTC.

This clonotype was found many times. The rearrangement links TRBV20-1 to TRBJ2-3, with 14 nucleotides matching TRBD2. Germline CDR1 and CDR2: DFQATT and SNEGSKA (reference sequence). J was trimmed by 6 bases and V by 5 bases; bases with no gene match: 4. CDR3 length equals 14 residues. The CDR3 loop is CSASTSGRDDTQYF. CDR3 DNA sequence: TGCAGTGCTTCGACTAGCGGGAGGGATGATACGCAGTATTTT.

This clonotype has just a few counts. The J gene is TRBJ2-1, the V gene TRBV29-1, with TRBD2 identical over 9 bases. Germline CDR1 and CDR2: SQVTM and ANQGSEA. CDR3 length equals 18 residues. Trimming removed 3 bases from V and 0 bases from J; junction bases left unmatched: 12. CDR3 bases: TGCAGCGTTGACGGGGGTAGCGGGAGCCCCAGCTCCTACAATGAGCAGTTCTTC. This gives the protein CSVDGGSGSPSSYNEQFF.

The chain joins TRBV7-8 to TRBJ2-1, with TRBD1 matching 8 bases. Germline loops: CDR1 SGHVS, CDR2 FQNEAQ. This CDR3 region has 16 residues. J lost 2 bases, V lost 5 bases, and 8 bases had no gene match. The DNA for the CDR3 is TGTGCCAGCAGCAGACGCCGGGACAGGCCCTACAATGAGCAGTTCTTC. Translated: CASSRRRDRPYNEQFF. Filled out from reference TRBV7-8 and TRBJ2-1, the complete variable domain reads GAGVSQSPRYKVAKRGQDVALRCDPISGHVSLFWYQQALGQGPEFLTYFQNEAQLDKSGLPSDRFFAERPEGSVSTLKIQRTQQEDSAVYLCASSRRRDRPYNEQFFGPGTRLTVL.

This clonotype has a count of ten or more. This rearrangement joins TRBV30 to TRBJ1-5; D not certain. This CDR3 has 14 residues. CDR1 is GTSNPN and CDR2 is SVGIG in the germline V gene (reference sequence). Trimming took 2 bases from V and 3 from J, leaving 11 bases between them. CDR3 coding DNA: TGTGCCTGGAGTCACGGACTGATCAATCAGCCCCAGCATTTT. It specifies CAWSHGLINQPQHF. The full variable domain, its missing parts supplied by reference TRBV30 and TRBJ1-5, is SQTIHQWPATLVQPVGSPLSLECTVEGTSNPNLYWYRQAAGRGLQLLFYSVGIGQISSEVPQNLSASRPQDRQFILSSKKLLLSDSGFYLCAWSHGLINQPQHFGDGTRLSIL.

CDR3 loop: CSASNSLADFDQPQHF. The CDR3 DNA is TGCAGTGCTAGCAATAGTCTGGCAGACTTCGATCAGCCCCAGCATTTT. The V gene is TRBV20-1, the J gene TRBJ1-5, with D uncertain. The length of the CDR3 is 16 residues. The V gene's germline CDR1 is DFQATT and CDR2 SNEGSKA (reference sequence). The V gene lost 3 bases and the J gene lost 5 bases, with 20 bases spanning the gap.

This clonotype was detected a few times. V usage is TRBV6-2 or TRBV6-3 and J usage is TRBJ2-1; 7 nucleotides align to TRBD2. V lost 0 bases to trimming and J lost 8 bases; unmatched junction nucleotides: 10. The CDR3 runs to 16 residues. Germline V CDR1 and CDR2: MNHEY, SVGEGT. The DNA for the CDR3 is TGTGCCAGCAGTTACTCGGCGGGAGACGGTAGCGATGAGCAGTTCTTC. It specifies CASSYSAGDGSDEQFF.

At least ten counts were recorded for this clonotype. This chain links TRBV6-1 with TRBJ2-7, with 10 bases that match TRBD1. V shed 6 bases and J 7 bases; nucleotides not matched to a gene: 3. Germline CDR1 and CDR2: MNHNS and SASEGT. The CDR3 has 12 residues. The CDR3 protein is CASSGQGVEQYF. Here the CDR3 DNA reads TGTGCCAGCAGCGGACAGGGGGTTGAGCAGTACTTC.

About this clonotype itself: A read error is possible here, since a much larger clone lies one base away. The J gene is TRBJ2-1, the V gene TRBV27; possibly TRBD1 for D (5 bases). The CDR3 has 11 amino acids. With 9 bases removed from V and 10 bases from J, the gap between germline ends came to 13 bases. Germline V gives CDR1 MNHEY, CDR2 SMNVEV (reference sequence). This chain's CDR3 is CARDNSYEQFF. The CDR3 DNA reads as TGTGCCAGGGACAACTCCTACGAGCAGTTCTTC.

This clonotype occurred a few times. The chain recombines TRBV5-1 with TRBJ2-4; D unresolved. Germline CDR1 SGHRS, CDR2 YFSETQ. With 5 bases removed from V and 0 bases from J, the gap between germline ends came to 9 bases. There are 14 residues in the CDR3. The CDR3 bases are TGCGCCAGCAGACGTGAGCTAGCCAAAAACATTCAGTACTTC. Its protein is CASRRELAKNIQYF.

The V call is TRBV20-1, the J call TRBJ2-7; D is undetermined. V was shortened by 4 bases and J by 0 bases, with 10 bases between the two germline ends. From germline, CDR1 is DFQATT and CDR2 SNEGSKA (reference sequence). The CDR3 has 13 amino acids. The CDR3 DNA follows: TGCAGTGCTACCCGCGCTGGCTCCTACGAGCAGTACTTC. Translation: CSATRAGSYEQYF.

This clonotype was counted at least ten times. The chain has TRBV2 and TRBJ2-7; possibly TRBD1 for D (6 bases). V was cut by 4 bases and J by 4 bases, with 8 bases left in between. CDR1 is SNHLY and CDR2 is FYNNEI in the germline V gene. The CDR3 loop spans 12 amino acids. CDR3 sequence: CASSGQGYEQYF. The CDR3 DNA follows: TGTGCCAGCAGTGGGCAGGGGTACGAGCAGTACTTC.

This sequence joins TRBV29-1 and TRBJ2-3, with unresolved D. Deletions cut 5 bases from V and 0 bases from J, with 12 bases between. Germline V gene sequence: CDR1 SQVTM, CDR2 ANQGSEA. This CDR3 contains 14 residues. CDR3 in amino acids: CSVRITASTDTQYF. The CDR3 bases are TGCAGCGTTAGAATCACAGCTAGCACAGATACGCAGTATTTT.

This clonotype was counted at least ten times. V gene TRBV28 combines with J gene TRBJ1-5; 7 bases line up with TRBD1. Germline V gene lookup returns CDR1 MDHEN and CDR2 SYDVKM. The CDR3 runs 19 residues. V was pared by 7 bases and J by 2 bases, with 20 bases of the junction left unmatched. As DNA, the CDR3 is TGTGCCAGCATGAGGCGTGGTGGTAGGGGGCGCCGAGGCAATCAGCCCCAGCATTTT. Its translation: CASMRRGGRGRRGNQPQHF.